This entry is about one TCR beta chain. Its antigen remains unidentified. Germline assignment: CDR1 LNHDA and CDR2 SQIVND (reference sequence). Trimming cost V 3 bases and J 4 bases; bases outside gene matches: 4. This CDR3 region has 15 residues. This sample was included in a study of shared clonotypes between healthy human individuals. Study background: Used for every donor were three CD4 naive, three CD4 memory, two CD8 naive and one CD8 memory plate.

Notes on the study in general: Among the subsets, naive ones generally showed larger estimated richness than memory ones. Measured sharing among donors was expected to vary with sequencing depth.

Authors' methods: Junction-only immunoSEQ data arrived without quality scores, meaning filtering differed. This table comes from immunoSEQ multiplex PCR, and its TCRdb copy is limited to in-frame clones, with some not included. V and J calls and clone size follow that table, whereas D and trimming were derived from the DNA. The data contain under 600,000 clones, 95% to 97% of them seen just once; the ten biggest clones take up about 0.06%. The TCR comes from a woman in her twenties or thirties in good health. Specimen: naive CD4+ T cells sorted from blood. Subset described: CD45RA+ positively selected. The chain recombines TRBV19 with TRBJ2-3; 10 bases match TRBD1. CDR3 DNA sequence: TGTGCCAGTAGTATGACAGGGGGCCGCCCAGATACGCAGTATTTT. Protein sequence: CASSMTGGRPDTQYF.